The following is a TCR beta chain sequence with its context. This specimen comes from a study of blood T cell repertoires in COVID-19. About the study: Italy, Spain and the United States were the sources of the convalescent and acute COVID-19 samples. T cells, B-cell-depleted T cells, or PBMCs supplied cDNA or gDNA.

V lost 7 bases, J lost 8 bases, and 9 bases stayed unmatched. The CDR3 runs 14 residues. Germline V gives CDR1 LNHDA, CDR2 SQIVND (reference sequence). Original processing notes: Counts of nucleated cells, estimated from reference gene primer amplification, were obtained. Profiled with immunoSEQ multiplex PCR; TCRdb holds only in-frame clones, not every one. V, J and clone size reflect that table, while D and trimming were determined from the DNA. This sample yields approximately 290,000 clones, of which 70% to 90% are seen a single time; approximately 12% belongs to the top ten. This TCR was sampled from a woman aged 55 to 70 with acute or convalescent COVID-19. This chain links TRBV19 with TRBJ1-4, with 8 bases aligning to TRBD1. Material for sequencing was peripheral blood. The CDR3 DNA reads TGTGCCAGTAAGATGGAGACAGGGGACGAAAAACTGTTTTTT. This encodes CASKMETGDEKLFF. Using reference TRBV19 and TRBJ1-4 for the parts outside the CDR3, the full variable domain is DGGITQSPKYLFRKEGQNVTLSCEQNLNHDAMYWYRQDPGQGLRLIYYSQIVNDFQKGDIAEGYSVSREKKESFPLTVTSAQKNPTAFYLCASKMETGDEKLFFGSGTQLSVL.